These 6 T cell receptor beta chains share one sample of origin, sequenced in a study of identical twins. TCRdb itself ran the 5' RACE reads through MiXCR, one entry per CDR3 protein. Here the sample spans about 530,000 distinct CDR3 sequences, about a fifth being singletons. The same sample was also used in a study of yellow fever vaccine responses in identical twins.

Sequenced sample: CD4+ T cells sorted from blood. The receptors derive from a young woman in good health.

This clonotype was found once. CDR3 bases: TGTGCCAGCAGCGTAGCTGGGGTAGGACACACCGGGGAGCTGTTTTTT. As protein: CASSVAGVGHTGELFF. The rearrangement joins TRBV9 to TRBJ2-2; D not certain. Germline CDR1 SGDLS, CDR2 YYNGEE. The CDR3 spans 16 residues. V lost 0 bases, J lost 3 bases, and 12 bases lay in between. Variable domain in full (rest from reference TRBV9 and TRBJ2-2): DSGVTQTPKHLITATGQRVTLRCSPRSGDLSVYWYQQSLDQGLQFLIQYYNGEERAKGNILERFSAQQFPDLHSELNLSSLELGDSALYFCASSVAGVGHTGELFFGEGSRLTVL.

This clonotype has more than one count but fewer than ten. This rearrangement joins TRBV3-1 to TRBJ2-1; 8 nucleotides align to TRBD1. The CDR3 totals 16 residues. V was pared by 3 bases and J by 4 bases, with 8 bases of the junction left unmatched. Per the germline V gene, CDR1 is LGHDT and CDR2 is YNNKEL (reference sequence). The CDR3 reads CASSHTGTGLYNEQFF. The CDR3 coding sequence is TGTGCCAGCAGCCACACCGGGACAGGTCTTTACAATGAGCAGTTCTTC.

This clonotype came up a few times. The chain recombines TRBV21-1 with TRBJ2-1; the table's D gene call, TRBD2, was not cross checked with the DNA. TRBV21-1 is an annotated pseudogene. The CDR3 extends over 14 amino acids. CDR3 sequence reads: CASWSASGNNEQFF. The CDR3 region has the DNA TGTGCCAGTTGGTCTGCTAGCGGAAACAATGAGCAGTTCTTC.

This clonotype was seen a handful of times. The chain couples TRBV5-1 to TRBJ2-1; perhaps TRBD2 as D (5 bases). Germline assignment: CDR1 SGHRS and CDR2 YFSETQ. This CDR3 spans 18 amino acids. Trimming removed 3 bases from V and 0 bases from J, with 19 bases in between. The CDR3 spells CASSSPPGRVRSYNEQFF. The CDR3, as DNA: TGCGCCAGCAGCTCCCCCCCTGGGAGAGTTCGCTCCTACAATGAGCAGTTCTTC.

The chain recombines TRBV15 with TRBJ2-4, with 7 bases aligning to TRBD1. After removal of 1 base from V and 0 bases from J, the junction contained 6 bases not matched to a gene. The length of the CDR3 is 17 residues. The germline gives CDR1 LNHNV, CDR2 YYDKDF (reference sequence). CDR3 amino acids: CATSRGDSIIAKNIQYF. In nucleotides, the CDR3 is TGTGCCACCAGCAGAGGGGACAGCATTATAGCCAAAAACATTCAGTACTTC.

The chain recombines TRBV10-3 with TRBJ2-7; possibly TRBD2 for D (5 bases). Trimming cost V 0 bases and J 1 base, with 16 bases left between them. Germline V gene data show CDR1 as ENHRY and CDR2 as SYGVKD. This CDR3 has 17 residues. CDR3 region: CAISESEGRSTSYEQYF. CDR3 nucleotides: TGTGCCATCAGTGAGTCGGAAGGGAGATCTACATCCTACGAGCAGTACTTC.